These T cell receptor beta chains were read from a single sample in a study of cytomegalovirus exposure and HLA in healthy donors. Assay: immunoSEQ multiplex PCR; the TCRdb copy retains only in-frame clones and omits some. The sample carries roughly 56,000 clones, under 85% recorded once. The material sequenced was PBMCs. The receptor set was obtained from a man aged 45-65 years in good health and CMV-seropositive. Each CDR3 is given with its conserved first and last residue. A D gene is named only where the DNA matches it firmly. A clone size is listed for some rows: how often the clone was seen (once, few, many), or a class if it is expanded.

>14|TRBV25-1|-|TRBJ2-7|TRBD1
TGTGACAGCACCTGGGGGGACAGGGGGCGCGAGCAGTACTTC
CDSTWGDRGREQYF
>15|TRBV29-1|-|TRBJ1-1|TRBD1
TGCAGCGTTCTACCCTCGACAGGGCTGGAGCCTGAAGCTTTCTTT
CSVLPSTGLEPEAFF
>16|TRBV5-4|-|TRBJ1-3|-
TGTGCCAGCAGCTTGAAAACAGGGCCCTCTGGAAACACCATATATTTT
CASSLKTGPSGNTIYF
>13|TRBV6-5|few|TRBJ2-3|-
TGTGCCAGCAGCAACAGGGTAAAAGATACGCAGTATTTT
CASSNRVKDTQYF
>14|TRBV30|-|TRBJ2-5|TRBD2
TGTGCCTGGAGTGGGAGCGGGGGGAGGGGGACCCAGTACTTC
CAWSGSGGRGTQYF
>15|TRBV11-2|-|TRBJ1-1|-
TGTGCCAGCAGCTTAGAAAGGGGGAGCACCACTGAAGCTTTCTTT
CASSLERGSTTEAFF
>13|TRBV25-1|-|TRBJ2-7|-
TGTGCCAGCACCATGGACTTTTCCTACGAGCAGTACTTC
CASTMDFSYEQYF
>16|TRBV6-1|-|TRBJ2-5|TRBD2
TGTGCCAGCAGTGAACCCCCGGGACTAGCGCAAGAGACCCAGTACTTC
CASSEPPGLAQETQYF
>18|TRBV15|once|TRBJ1-1|-
TGTGCCACCAGCCAAAGGGCGGGGGGTAAAGAGGATCGAACTGAAGCTTTCTTT
CATSQRAGGKEDRTEAFF
>15|TRBV9|-|TRBJ2-1|TRBD2
TGTGCCAGCAGCGTAGCGGGCTGGGGGGGCAATGAGCAGTTCTTC
CASSVAGWGGNEQFF
>14|TRBV29-1|-|TRBJ2-1|-
TGCAGCGTTGAGAGGGATAGCTCCTACAATGAGCAGTTCTTC
CSVERDSSYNEQFF
>15|TRBV29-1|-|TRBJ2-1|TRBD1
TGCAGCGTGGACCAAGGGACAGGGGGCCTCAATGAGCAGTTCTTC
CSVDQGTGGLNEQFF
>15|TRBV7-2|-|TRBJ2-2|TRBD1
TGTGCCAGCAGCAGACAGGGCGCGAACACCGGGGAGCTGTTTTTT
CASSRQGANTGELFF
>17|TRBV7-3|-|TRBJ2-6|TRBD2
TGTGCCAGCAGCTTGACTAGCGGGGTATCTGGGGCCAACGTCCTGACTTTC
CASSLTSGVSGANVLTF
>16|TRBV25-1|few|TRBJ1-2|-
TGTGCCAGCAGTGAATATAGGGGGGGCGGACTCTATGGCTACACCTTC
CASSEYRGGGLYGYTF
>13|TRBV4-1|-|TRBJ2-5|-
TGCGACAGCAGCCAACCAGGGGATGAGACCCAGTACTTC
CDSSQPGDETQYF
>14|TRBV27|-|TRBJ1-5|TRBD1
TGTGCCAGCGGGGACAGGGGGCTTGCTCAGCCCCAGCATTTT
CASGDRGLAQPQHF
>12|TRBV5-4|-|TRBJ2-3|-
TGTGCCAGCAGTCATAGCGGCGATACGCAGTATTTT
CASSHSGDTQYF
>16|TRBV5-1|-|TRBJ2-1|TRBD1
TGCGCCAGCAGTCGCAAGCCGGGACAGGACCCCTACGAGCAGTTCTTC
CASSRKPGQDPYEQFF
>19|TRBV28|-|TRBJ2-2|TRBD2
TGTGCCAGCAGTTTATTGACTGGACTAGCGGGAGAAAAGAACGGGGAGCTGTTTTTT
CASSLLTGLAGEKNGELFF
>17|TRBV4-3|-|TRBJ2-2|-
TGCGCCAGCAGCCAAGTTGGCGGCGGGGGCGCCACCGGGGAGCTGTTTTTT
CASSQVGGGGATGELFF
>17|TRBV4-3|-|TRBJ2-1|-
TGCGCCAGCAGCCAACATATCATAGTACTCATCTACCATGAGCCGTTCTTC
CASSQHIIVLIYHEPFF
>14|TRBV7-9|-|TRBJ2-7|TRBD1
TGTGCCAGCAGCTTCGAGGGACAGGGATACGAGCAGTACTTC
CASSFEGQGYEQYF
>14|TRBV11-3|-|TRBJ2-4|-
TGTGCCAGCAGCTTTAGAGGGAGGAAAAACATTCAGTACTTC
CASSFRGRKNIQYF
>17|TRBV18|-|TRBJ2-1|TRBD2
TGTGCCAGCTCACCACCTGTTCCTAGCGGCCTTGGTGGTGAGCAGTTCTTC
CASSPPVPSGLGGEQFF
>14|TRBV2|-|TRBJ2-6|TRBD2
TGTGCCAGCAGTCCGGGGGGAGGGGCCAACGTCCTGACTTTC
CASSPGGGANVLTF
>13|TRBV25-1|-|TRBJ1-5|TRBD1
TGTGCCAGCAGGCAGGGGGAGGATCAGCCCCAGCATTTT
CASRQGEDQPQHF